This is a list of T cell receptor beta chains from one sample in a study of blood T cell repertoires in COVID-19. Clones were read by immunoSEQ multiplex PCR, and TCRdb kept only the in-frame ones, dropping some. The sample lists roughly 280,000 clones, 85% to 90% occurring once. The sample comprised PBMCs or T cells enriched from blood (not recorded which). The receptor set was obtained from a woman in her 30s with acute COVID-19. Both conserved end residues are part of each CDR3. D genes are given only for firm matches. The size entry is marked missing in some rows and otherwise reads once, few, many or a size class.

clone size	V gene	D gene	J gene	CDR3 DNA	CDR3 protein
NA	TRBV30	NA	TRBJ2-7	TGTGCCTGGAGGGGAGGACAGGACTACGAGCAGTACTTC	CAWRGGQDYEQYF
NA	TRBV7-3	TRBD1	TRBJ2-2	TGTGCCAGCAGCTCACCGGGACAGGGGCGCGCCGGGGAGCTGTTTTTT	CASSSPGQGRAGELFF
once	TRBV10-3	TRBD2	TRBJ2-7	TGTGCCATCAGTGTCGGGGCGGGAGTGAACGAGCAGTACTTC	CAISVGAGVNEQYF
NA	TRBV3-1/TRBV3-2	NA	TRBJ1-5	TGTGCCAGCAGCCATTCATCTTGGGAGGGCAATCAGCCCCAGCATTTT	CASSHSSWEGNQPQHF
once	TRBV10-3	NA	TRBJ2-7	TGTGCCATCAGTGGACTAGTTAGACCTTACGAGCAGTACTTC	CAISGLVRPYEQYF
NA	TRBV19	TRBD2	TRBJ2-7	TGTGCCAGTAGTATAGGGCGGGGGAGCTCCTACGAGCAGTACTTC	CASSIGRGSSYEQYF
NA	TRBV4-3	TRBD1	TRBJ1-1	TGCGCCAGCAGCCTACCCGGGACAGGGGAAGCTTTCTTT	CASSLPGTGEAFF
NA	TRBV6-2/TRBV6-3	NA	TRBJ1-5	TGTGCCAGCAGTTGGGACATTAGCAATCAGCCCCAGCATTTT	CASSWDISNQPQHF
NA	TRBV7-9	TRBD2	TRBJ2-1	TGTGCCAGCCGGACTAGCGCTAACAATGAGCAGTTCTTC	CASRTSANNEQFF
NA	TRBV2	TRBD2	TRBJ2-3	TGTGCCAGCAGTGGGAGGACTAGTTGGGGGGATACGCAGTATTTT	CASSGRTSWGDTQYF
NA	TRBV5-8	TRBD2	TRBJ2-1	TGTGCCAGCAGCTTGGCCCTATCGACTAGCGGGAGCTCCTACAATGAGCAGTTCTTC	CASSLALSTSGSSYNEQFF
NA	TRBV18	NA	TRBJ1-2	TGTGCCAGCTCACCTGCAGGGAACTATGGCTACACCTTC	CASSPAGNYGYTF
NA	TRBV3-1/TRBV3-2	NA	TRBJ1-4	TGTGCCAGCAGCCAAGTGGCAGAAAAACTGTTTTTT	CASSQVAEKLFF
NA	TRBV12-3/TRBV12-4	NA	TRBJ2-1	TGTGCCAGCAGTCCCAGGGCCCAGAGTGAGCAGTTCTTC	CASSPRAQSEQFF
NA	TRBV28	TRBD1	TRBJ2-3	TGTGCCAGCAGTTACGGGACAGGAGACACAGATACGCAGTATTTT	CASSYGTGDTDTQYF
NA	TRBV28	TRBD1	TRBJ1-1	TGTGCCAGCGATACAAGGACAGGGGGCTTTTTCCTGAACACTGAAGCTTTCTTT	CASDTRTGGFFLNTEAFF
NA	TRBV3-1/TRBV3-2	NA	TRBJ1-3	TGTGCCAGCAGCTCCCCGTGGATATTGGGGGGGAGGGCAGCTGGAAACACCATATATTTT	CASSSPWILGGRAAGNTIYF
NA	TRBV9	TRBD1	TRBJ2-7	TGTGCCAGCAGTCGGACAGGGGGTCTCTACGAGCAGTACTTC	CASSRTGGLYEQYF
NA	TRBV6-5	TRBD1	TRBJ2-1	TGTGCCAGCAGTTACTCACCAGGGGGTTCCTACAATGAGCAGTTCTTC	CASSYSPGGSYNEQFF
NA	TRBV4-1	TRBD2	TRBJ2-1	TGCGCCAGCAGCCAAGATTTAGCGGGAGTGAATGAGCAGTTCTTC	CASSQDLAGVNEQFF
NA	TRBV24-1	TRBD1	TRBJ1-5	TGTGCCACCAGTGACTCCGGGACAGCGTATGGTCAGCCCCAGCATTTT	CATSDSGTAYGQPQHF
NA	TRBV5-4	NA	TRBJ2-2	TGTGCCAGCAGCCCTAACAGACAGACGAACACCGGGGAGCTGTTTTTT	CASSPNRQTNTGELFF
NA	TRBV9	NA	TRBJ1-3	TGTGCCAGCAGCAGGACAACACCTGGAAACACCATATATTTT	CASSRTTPGNTIYF
NA	TRBV2	TRBD1	TRBJ2-2	TGTGCCACCACGCACCTGGCCAGGGGGCATTCGAACACCGGGGAGCTGTTTTTT	CATTHLARGHSNTGELFF
few	TRBV25-1	TRBD2	TRBJ2-7	TGTGCCAGCAGTGAGCCTAGCGGGGGCTACGAGCAGTACTTC	CASSEPSGGYEQYF
NA	TRBV5-1	TRBD2	TRBJ2-1	TGCGCCAGCAGCTTCTCACTAGCGGGCCCCTACAATGAGCAGTTCTTC	CASSFSLAGPYNEQFF
NA	TRBV18	TRBD2	TRBJ2-7	TGTGCCAGCTCACCAGAGCGGGGGTCCTACGAGCAGTACTTC	CASSPERGSYEQYF
NA	TRBV5-1	TRBD1	TRBJ1-1	TGCGCCAGCAGCTTGGCCTTCGGACAGGGGGCGACTGAAGCTTTCTTT	CASSLAFGQGATEAFF
NA	TRBV29-1	TRBD1	TRBJ2-7	TGCAGCGTTGAGAACAGGGGAAAAGGCGAGCAGTACTTC	CSVENRGKGEQYF
NA	TRBV30	NA	TRBJ1-5	TGTGCCTGGAGTCGGGGGGGATATAGCAATCAGCCCCAGCATTTT	CAWSRGGYSNQPQHF
NA	TRBV30	TRBD1	TRBJ1-5	TGTGCCTGGAGTGTGACAGGGGGTAATCAGCCCCAGCATTTT	CAWSVTGGNQPQHF
NA	TRBV30	NA	TRBJ1-2	TGTGCCTGGAGTGACCCCCCCCAAGGAGGCTATGGCTACACCTTC	CAWSDPPQGGYGYTF
NA	TRBV14	TRBD2	TRBJ2-1	TGTGCCAGCAGCCAAGTTAGCGGGAGGTTCATTAATGAGCAGTTCTTC	CASSQVSGRFINEQFF
NA	TRBV11-2	TRBD2	TRBJ2-1	TGTGCCAGCAGCTTAGAGGGACTAGCGGTCGCGAGCTCCTACAATGAGCAGTTCTTC	CASSLEGLAVASSYNEQFF
NA	TRBV11-2	NA	TRBJ2-5	TGTGCCAGCAGCTTGGAGGGCGGCGGTTGGTGGGAGACCCAGTACTTC	CASSLEGGGWWETQYF
NA	TRBV9	NA	TRBJ2-1	TGTGCCAGCAGCGTAGTTCCAGAAAACAATGAGCAGTTCTTC	CASSVVPENNEQFF
NA	TRBV6-5	NA	TRBJ1-6	TGTGCCAGCAGGCAGGGGCGTTCACCCCTCCACTTT	CASRQGRSPLHF
NA	TRBV5-4	NA	TRBJ1-1	TGTGCCAGCAGCCCTTGGGGAGATATTGAAGCTTTCTTT	CASSPWGDIEAFF
NA	TRBV18	TRBD1	TRBJ2-2	TGTGCCAGCTCACCCCCCACAGGGGGCGATGACACCGGGGAGCTGTTTTTT	CASSPPTGGDDTGELFF
NA	TRBV6-5	TRBD1	TRBJ1-6	TGTGCCAGCAGTTACAACAGGGGGGCTGGACCCCTCCACTTT	CASSYNRGAGPLHF
once	TRBV30	TRBD1	TRBJ2-7	TGTGCCTGGAGTGCCCAGGGGGCAGGGGAATACGAGCAGTACTTC	CAWSAQGAGEYEQYF
NA	TRBV27	TRBD1	TRBJ2-7	TGTGCCAGCAGTTCAGGGGGACGGTACGAGCAGTACTTC	CASSSGGRYEQYF
NA	TRBV9	NA	TRBJ2-1	TGTGCCAGCTTCCTCGGGGGGCGCAGCTACAATGAGCAGTTCTTC	CASFLGGRSYNEQFF
NA	TRBV19	NA	TRBJ1-3	TGTGCCAGTAGTATACCAGGGAGAAACACCATATATTTT	CASSIPGRNTIYF
NA	TRBV4-1	TRBD2	TRBJ2-1	TGCGCCAGCAGCCAAGAGGGCAGCGGGAACTACAATGAGCAGTTCTTC	CASSQEGSGNYNEQFF
NA	TRBV30	NA	TRBJ1-6	TGTGCCTGGACGGGGTTTCGGTTAAATTCACCCCTCCACTTT	CAWTGFRLNSPLHF
once	TRBV5-1	NA	TRBJ1-3	TGCGCCAGCAGCTTGTCGGACAGTCTGAATGCTGGAAACACCATATATTTT	CASSLSDSLNAGNTIYF
NA	TRBV12-3/TRBV12-4	NA	TRBJ2-2	TGTGCCAGCGGAGGCACCGGGGAGCTGTTTTTT	CASGGTGELFF
NA	TRBV28	TRBD1	TRBJ2-7	TGTGGATCGACAGGGTTTGGGGAGCAGTACTTC	CGSTGFGEQYF
NA	TRBV7-8	TRBD1	TRBJ2-7	TGTGCCAGCAGGCAGACAGGGGCCGCCTACGAGCAGTACTTC	CASRQTGAAYEQYF
NA	TRBV2	NA	TRBJ2-3	TGTGCCAGCCGCTTCCAGGGAGGTACAGATACGCAGTATTTT	CASRFQGGTDTQYF
NA	TRBV21-1	NA	TRBJ2-5	TGTGCCAGCAGCAAACGGTTGTCCCAGAGTACGACTACCGGGACAGATGAAGAGACCCAGTACTTC	CASSKRLSQSTTTGTDEETQYF
NA	TRBV29-1	NA	TRBJ1-3	TGCAGCGTTGTCGGGACACGGACGAGGGATGCTGGAAACACCATATATTTT	CSVVGTRTRDAGNTIYF
few	TRBV19	NA	TRBJ1-5	TGTGCCAGTAGTATTTGGCAGGGGAAACAGCCCCAGCATTTT	CASSIWQGKQPQHF
NA	TRBV11-2	TRBD1	TRBJ1-4	TGTGCCAGCAGCCACGGGACAGGGATTAATGAAAAACTGTTTTTT	CASSHGTGINEKLFF
NA	TRBV18	TRBD1	TRBJ2-3	TGTGCCAGCTCACCATCGGTATCGGGACAGGGTGCAGATACGCAGTATTTT	CASSPSVSGQGADTQYF
few	TRBV18	TRBD2	TRBJ2-1	TGTGCCAGCTCACCGACCGGGACTAGCTCGAACAATGAGCAGTTCTTC	CASSPTGTSSNNEQFF
NA	TRBV6-1	TRBD1	TRBJ2-5	TGTGCCAGCAGTGAACGAGGGTACCGCACAGGGGCCGAGGAGACCCAGTACTTC	CASSERGYRTGAEETQYF
NA	TRBV4-1	NA	TRBJ2-1	TGCGCCAGCAGCCAAGATCTCGGAGAGGGCCAAGAGCAGTTCTTC	CASSQDLGEGQEQFF
NA	TRBV6-4	TRBD2	TRBJ2-5	TGTGCCAGCAGTGACTCGGCGGGAGCCGGAGAGACCCAGTACTTC	CASSDSAGAGETQYF